The 24 T cell receptor beta chains in this list originate from one sample, sequenced in a study of cytomegalovirus exposure and HLA in healthy donors. The assay was immunoSEQ multiplex PCR, and TCRdb's table has in-frame clones only and misses some. The sample holds 120,000 to 150,000 clones, over 80% seen once. The sample was PBMCs. These receptor sequences come from a man younger than 30 in good health and CMV-seropositive.

The gene calls are TRBV5-6 and TRBJ2-1; 7 nucleotides agree with TRBD1. CDR1 and CDR2 from the germline V gene are SGHDT and YYEEEE. CDR3 length: 14 residues. The ends lost 2 bases at V and 5 bases at J; junction bases unmatched: 4. DNA for the CDR3: TGTGCCAGCAGCTTCCCGGACAGGAACAATGAGCAGTTCTTC. It yields the protein CASSFPDRNNEQFF. Looking up the rest from reference TRBV5-6 and TRBJ2-1 gives the full variable domain: DAGVTQSPTHLIKTRGQQVTLRCSPKSGHDTVSWYQQALGQGPQFIFQYYEEEERQRGNFPDRFSGHQFPNYSSELNVNALLLGDSALYLCASSFPDRNNEQFFGPGTRLTVL.

This chain links TRBV30 with TRBJ1-1; TRBD1 matches 8 bases. CDR3 length equals 15 residues. V trimming: 4 bases; J trimming: 4 bases; junction bases outside the gene matches: 11. In germline, CDR1 is GTSNPN, CDR2 SVGIG (reference sequence). The CDR3 is CAWTSDRGGGTEAFF. CDR3 in DNA: TGTGCCTGGACCTCCGACAGGGGAGGGGGCACTGAAGCTTTCTTT.

The rearrangement links TRBV4-1 to TRBJ2-7; 7 positions agree with TRBD1. This CDR3 spans 15 amino acids. The germline CDR1 and CDR2 sequences are MGHRA and YSYEKL. V lost 0 bases and J lost 3; bases outside the gene matches: 5. DNA of the CDR3: TGCGCCAGCAGCCAAGAGAACAGGGGTAACTACGAGCAGTACTTC. It encodes CASSQENRGNYEQYF.

The chain joins TRBV30 to TRBJ2-2, with D possibly TRBD1 on 6 matching bases. CDR3 length: 14 amino acids. V was shortened by 5 bases and J by 7 bases, with 17 bases between the two germline ends. CDR1 and CDR2 from the germline V gene are GTSNPN and SVGIG (reference sequence). This chain's CDR3 is CAWRGGRLGGELFF. The CDR3 bases are TGTGCCTGGCGAGGGGGAAGGTTAGGCGGGGAGCTGTTTTTT.

The gene calls are TRBV5-1 and TRBJ2-2; no clear D. Germline V gene data show CDR1 as SGHRS and CDR2 as YFSETQ. V was trimmed by 4 bases and J by 8 bases, leaving 12 bases between them. This CDR3 is 13 amino acids long. The CDR3 protein is CASSPLGRGELFF. For the CDR3, the DNA is TGCGCCAGCAGCCCTCTAGGTCGTGGGGAGCTGTTTTTT.

V is TRBV6-5 and J is TRBJ1-4, with TRBD1 as a possible D gene (5 bases). The CDR3 has 11 residues. V was shortened by 7 bases and J by 12 bases, with 12 bases between the two germline ends. The V gene's germline CDR1 is MNHEY and CDR2 SVGAGI. CDR3 bases: TGTGCCAGCACCGGCTGGGGGGAACTGTTTTTT. Its protein is CASTGWGELFF.

This sequence joins TRBV6-1 and TRBJ1-1; D is possibly TRBD1 (5 bases). Germline CDR1 is MNHNS and CDR2 is SASEGT. Trimming cost V 0 bases and J 11 bases, with 22 bases left between them. CDR3 length: 16 amino acids. Here the CDR3 DNA reads TGTGCCAGCAGTGAAGCGATGGCGGCAGGGAGGTTTGGGGCTTTCTTT. Translating it yields CASSEAMAAGRFGAFF.

The V gene is TRBV7-3, the J gene TRBJ1-2; a possible D gene is TRBD1 (5 bases). V lost 5 bases to trimming and J lost 2 bases, with 9 bases between them. The CDR3 length is 13 residues. CDR1 SGHTA and CDR2 FQGTGA come from the germline V gene. CDR3 sequence reads: CASSPDRNYGYTF. For the CDR3, the DNA is TGTGCCAGCAGCCCAGACAGAAACTATGGCTACACCTTC.

The chain combines TRBV27 with TRBJ1-2; 7 bases are shared with TRBD1. V trimming: 3 bases; J trimming: 4 bases; junction bases outside the gene matches: 2. The CDR3 consists of 13 residues. Germline V CDR1 and CDR2: MNHEY, SMNVEV (reference sequence). The CDR3 loop is CASSLGQLYGYTF. Written as DNA, the CDR3 is TGTGCCAGCAGTTTGGGACAGCTCTATGGCTACACCTTC.

This chain joins TRBV19 and TRBJ2-3; 11 nucleotides agree with TRBD2. This CDR3 contains 13 residues. Trimming cost V 4 bases and J 6 bases; bases outside gene matches: 0. Germline CDR1 is LNHDA and CDR2 is SQIVND (reference sequence). CDR3 nucleotide sequence: TGTGCCAGTAGTACTAGCGGGAGGGATACGCAGTATTTT. Amino acid sequence: CASSTSGRDTQYF. The variable domain in full, completed from reference TRBV19 and TRBJ2-3, reads DGGITQSPKYLFRKEGQNVTLSCEQNLNHDAMYWYRQDPGQGLRLIYYSQIVNDFQKGDIAEGYSVSREKKESFPLTVTSAQKNPTAFYLCASSTSGRDTQYFGPGTRLTVL.

The count of this clone is one. The rearrangement links TRBV7-9 to TRBJ2-1, with D tentatively TRBD1 (6 bases). The CDR3 totals 12 residues. Germline CDR1 is SEHNR and CDR2 is FQNEAQ (reference sequence). The V end was cut by 5 bases, the J end by 13 bases, with 15 bases between. The DNA for the CDR3 is TGTGCCAGCAGCCAAGGGGCCAGGGGACAGTTCTTC. Translated: CASSQGARGQFF.

The chain carries TRBV2 and TRBJ2-1; D ambiguous. The CDR3 is made up of 8 amino acids. Deletions cut 7 bases from V and 14 bases from J, with 6 bases between. Germline V gives CDR1 SNHLY, CDR2 FYNNEI. CDR3 DNA: TGTGCCAGCACCCCAAAGTTCTTC. Translation gives CASTPKFF.

Written as DNA, the CDR3 is TGTGCCAGCAACAGGGGGTCCTACGAGCAGTACTTC. It encodes CASNRGSYEQYF. The V and J genes are TRBV28 and TRBJ2-7, with TRBD1 identical over 8 bases. V lost 7 bases, J lost 1 base, and 0 bases stayed unmatched. The CDR3 length is 12 residues. Germline CDR1 reads MDHEN; CDR2 reads SYDVKM. The whole variable domain, remainder taken from reference TRBV28 and TRBJ2-7, is DVKVTQSSRYLVKRTGEKVFLECVQDMDHENMFWYRQDPGLGLRLIYFSYDVKMKEKGDIPEGYSVSREKKERFSLILESASTNQTSMYLCASNRGSYEQYFGPGTRLTVT.

This clone is a singleton in its sample. This chain uses TRBV6-6 with TRBJ2-4; D is perhaps TRBD1 (5 bases). V lost 7 bases and J lost 7, with 11 bases in between. The germline V gene encodes CDR1 MNHNY and CDR2 SVGAGI (reference sequence). The CDR3 contains 12 residues. CDR3 nucleotides: TGTGCCAGCACCCCTGACAGTAACATTCAGTACTTC. The encoded protein is CASTPDSNIQYF.

The rearrangement links TRBV7-8 to TRBJ2-1; TRBD2 aligns across 9 bases. With V trimmed by 8 bases and J by 7 bases, 9 bases remained unmatched. This CDR3 has 14 amino acids. Germline V gene sequence: CDR1 SGHVS, CDR2 FQNEAQ. For the CDR3, the DNA is TGTGCCAGCCGTAAGGCGGGAGGGCCTAATGAGCAGTTCTTC. It is translated as CASRKAGGPNEQFF.

The chain employs TRBV6-1 and TRBJ2-1, with D perhaps matching TRBD2 (6 bases). Per the germline V gene, CDR1 is MNHNS and CDR2 is SASEGT. This CDR3 has 12 residues. The ends were cut back, 5 bases at V and 9 bases at J, with 11 bases in the middle. The CDR3, as DNA: TGTGCCAGCAGTACGACTAGAACTGAGCAGTTCTTC. Amino acid sequence: CASSTTRTEQFF.

The rearrangement joins TRBV19 to TRBJ1-4; D is uncertain. Trimming took off 3 bases at V and 3 bases at J, with 8 bases between the two ends. Per the germline V gene, CDR1 is LNHDA and CDR2 is SQIVND (reference sequence). There are 14 residues in the CDR3. CDR3 nucleotides: TGTGCCAGTAGTATCCAACTCTCTAATGAAAAACTGTTTTTT. The encoded protein is CASSIQLSNEKLFF. The complete variable domain, with remaining parts taken from reference TRBV19 and TRBJ1-4, reads DGGITQSPKYLFRKEGQNVTLSCEQNLNHDAMYWYRQDPGQGLRLIYYSQIVNDFQKGDIAEGYSVSREKKESFPLTVTSAQKNPTAFYLCASSIQLSNEKLFFGSGTQLSVL.

This sequence joins TRBV30 and TRBJ2-1; 7 nucleotides align to TRBD2. Germline values: CDR1 GTSNPN, CDR2 SVGIG (reference sequence). The CDR3 totals 15 residues. Trimming at V came to 0 bases and at J to 4 bases, leaving 6 bases not matched to a gene. In DNA, the CDR3 is TGTGCCTGGAGTGTACGAGCGGGAAGGTACAATGAGCAGTTCTTC. Translation: CAWSVRAGRYNEQFF. The full variable domain, with the rest looked up from reference TRBV30 and TRBJ2-1, is SQTIHQWPATLVQPVGSPLSLECTVEGTSNPNLYWYRQAAGRGLQLLFYSVGIGQISSEVPQNLSASRPQDRQFILSSKKLLLSDSGFYLCAWSVRAGRYNEQFFGPGTRLTVL.

The chain recombines TRBV28 with TRBJ1-5; D might be TRBD1 (5 bases). Germline CDR1 MDHEN, CDR2 SYDVKM. Trimming took off 3 bases at V and 7 bases at J, with 19 bases between the two ends. CDR3 size: 16 residues. The DNA for the CDR3 is TGTGCCAGCAGTTTGGGAGTCGGGACTGGTGCCCAGCCCCAGCATTTT. Amino acid sequence: CASSLGVGTGAQPQHF.

In its sample, this clone was seen a few times. The V gene is TRBV19, the J gene TRBJ1-6, with 10 bases fitting TRBD1. Germline CDR1 reads LNHDA; CDR2 reads SQIVND (reference sequence). The CDR3 sequence is 16 residues long. The J segment lost 9 bases and the V segment lost 6 bases, leaving 11 bases of the junction unmatched. CDR3 residues: CASSTPGQGKSSPLHF. CDR3 sequence (DNA): TGTGCCAGTAGCACTCCGGGACAGGGGAAGTCTTCACCCCTCCACTTT.

This chain joins TRBV27 and TRBJ1-2, with 7 bases identical to TRBD1. The CDR3 sequence is 14 residues long. V shed 6 bases, J shed 5 bases, and the junction held 9 bases outside the gene matches. Germline loops: CDR1 MNHEY, CDR2 SMNVEV (reference sequence). The CDR3 is CASRGGTGAYGYTF. The CDR3 nucleotides are TGTGCCAGCAGGGGGGGAACAGGGGCGTATGGCTACACCTTC.

In this sample, this clone turned up a few times. V is TRBV6-1 and J is TRBJ2-7; D gene uncertain. This CDR3 comprises 13 residues. V lost 2 bases and J lost 6, with 11 bases in between. Germline lookup yields CDR1 MNHNS and CDR2 SASEGT. CDR3 sequence (DNA): TGTGCCAGCAGTGAAACAGAGCAATCCGAGCAGTACTTC. This translates into CASSETEQSEQYF.

The rearrangement joins TRBV7-9 to TRBJ1-1; 9 positions match TRBD1. The V and J ends lost 6 bases and 4 bases, in that order; junction bases with no gene match: 12. This CDR3 spans 16 amino acids. In germline, CDR1 is SEHNR, CDR2 FQNEAQ (reference sequence). The CDR3 loop is CASSLAPGQGVTEAFF. The DNA for the CDR3 is TGTGCCAGCAGTCTCGCCCCGGGACAGGGAGTCACTGAAGCTTTCTTT.

The V call is TRBV29-1, the J call TRBJ1-1; D remains unclear. CDR1 SQVTM and CDR2 ANQGSEA come from the germline V gene. The ends were cut back, 6 bases at V and 0 bases at J, with 11 bases in the middle. The CDR3 is 13 amino acids. The CDR3 DNA is TGCAGCGTGAGAACAGAGATGAACACTGAAGCTTTCTTT. It yields the protein CSVRTEMNTEAFF.